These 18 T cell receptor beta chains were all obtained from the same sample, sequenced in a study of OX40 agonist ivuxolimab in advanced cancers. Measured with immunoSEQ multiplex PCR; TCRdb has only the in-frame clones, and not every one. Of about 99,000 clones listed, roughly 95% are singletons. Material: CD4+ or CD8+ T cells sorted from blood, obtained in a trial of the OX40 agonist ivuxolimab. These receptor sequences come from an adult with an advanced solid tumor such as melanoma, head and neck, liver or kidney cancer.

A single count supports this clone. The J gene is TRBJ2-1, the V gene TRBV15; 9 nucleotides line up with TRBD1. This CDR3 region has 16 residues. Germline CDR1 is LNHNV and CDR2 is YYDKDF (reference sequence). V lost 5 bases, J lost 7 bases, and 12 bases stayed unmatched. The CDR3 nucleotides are TGTGCCACCAGCGGAGCCGGGACAGGGAGCTGGAATGAGCAGTTCTTC. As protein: CATSGAGTGSWNEQFF.

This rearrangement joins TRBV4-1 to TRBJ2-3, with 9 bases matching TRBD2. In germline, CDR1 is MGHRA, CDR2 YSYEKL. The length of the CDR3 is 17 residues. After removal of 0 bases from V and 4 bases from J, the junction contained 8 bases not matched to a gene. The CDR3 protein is CASSQDSASGTADTQYF. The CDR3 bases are TGCGCCAGCAGCCAAGATTCGGCTAGCGGGACGGCAGATACGCAGTATTTT.

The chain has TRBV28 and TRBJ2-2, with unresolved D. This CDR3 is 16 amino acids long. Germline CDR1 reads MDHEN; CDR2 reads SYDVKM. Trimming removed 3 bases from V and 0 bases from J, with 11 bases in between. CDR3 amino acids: CASSFQPSSNTGELFF. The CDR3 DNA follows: TGTGCCAGCAGTTTTCAGCCCTCATCGAACACCGGGGAGCTGTTTTTT.

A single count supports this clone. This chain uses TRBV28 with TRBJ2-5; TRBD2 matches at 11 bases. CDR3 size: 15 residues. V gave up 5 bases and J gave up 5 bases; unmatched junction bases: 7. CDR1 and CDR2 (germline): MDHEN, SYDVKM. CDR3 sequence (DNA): TGTGCCAGCAGTACGATAGCGGGAGGGGGGGAGACCCAGTACTTC. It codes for CASSTIAGGGETQYF.

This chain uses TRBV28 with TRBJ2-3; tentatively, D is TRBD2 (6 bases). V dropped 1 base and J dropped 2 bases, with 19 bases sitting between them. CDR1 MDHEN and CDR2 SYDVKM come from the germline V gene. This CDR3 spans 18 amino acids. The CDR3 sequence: CASSLSVGQRVNTDTQYF. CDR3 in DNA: TGTGCCAGCAGTTTATCGGTCGGCCAGCGGGTAAACACAGATACGCAGTATTTT.

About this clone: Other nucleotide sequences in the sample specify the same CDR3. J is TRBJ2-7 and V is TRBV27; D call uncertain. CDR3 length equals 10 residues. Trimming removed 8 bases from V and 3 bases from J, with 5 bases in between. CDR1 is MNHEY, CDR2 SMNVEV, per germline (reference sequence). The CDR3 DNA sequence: TGTGCCAGCGGCAACTACGAGCAGTACTTC. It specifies CASGNYEQYF.

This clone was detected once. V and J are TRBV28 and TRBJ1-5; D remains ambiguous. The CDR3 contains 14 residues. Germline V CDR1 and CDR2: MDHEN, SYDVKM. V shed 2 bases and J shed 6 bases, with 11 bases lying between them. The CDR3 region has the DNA TGTGCCAGCAGTTTAGGCCCCGGAGGTCAGCCCCAGCATTTT. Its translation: CASSLGPGGQPQHF.

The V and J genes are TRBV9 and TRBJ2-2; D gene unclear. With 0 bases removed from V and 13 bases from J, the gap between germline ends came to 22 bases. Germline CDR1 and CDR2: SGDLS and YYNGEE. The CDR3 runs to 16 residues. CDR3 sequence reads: CASSVGVGQTAGGLFF. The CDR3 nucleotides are TGTGCCAGCAGCGTAGGGGTTGGGCAGACCGCCGGCGGGCTGTTTTTT.

CDR3 sequence (DNA): TGTGCCAGCAGCCGCACAGGGTTCCAAGAGACCCAGTACTTC. Protein product: CASSRTGFQETQYF. The V gene is TRBV6-5, the J gene TRBJ2-5, with D tentatively TRBD1 (6 bases). Germline CDR1 and CDR2: MNHEY and SVGAGI. The V and J ends lost 6 bases and 1 base respectively, with 12 bases between them. This CDR3 comprises 14 residues.

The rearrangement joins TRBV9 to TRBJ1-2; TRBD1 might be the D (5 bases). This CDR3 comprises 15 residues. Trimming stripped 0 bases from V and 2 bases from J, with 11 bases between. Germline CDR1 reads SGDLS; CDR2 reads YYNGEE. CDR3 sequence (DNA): TGTGCCAGCAGCGTAGCTAAGGGGAAGAACTATGGCTACACCTTC. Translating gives CASSVAKGKNYGYTF. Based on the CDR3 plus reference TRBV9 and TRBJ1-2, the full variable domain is DSGVTQTPKHLITATGQRVTLRCSPRSGDLSVYWYQQSLDQGLQFLIQYYNGEERAKGNILERFSAQQFPDLHSELNLSSLELGDSALYFCASSVAKGKNYGYTFGSGTRLTVV.

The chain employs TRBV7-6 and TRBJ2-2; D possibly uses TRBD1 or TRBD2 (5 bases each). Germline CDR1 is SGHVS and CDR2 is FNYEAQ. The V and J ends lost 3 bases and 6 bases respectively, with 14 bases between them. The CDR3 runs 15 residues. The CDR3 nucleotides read TGTGCCAGCAGCTTTCGGGACCTGACCCCCGGGGAGCTGTTTTTT. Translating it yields CASSFRDLTPGELFF.

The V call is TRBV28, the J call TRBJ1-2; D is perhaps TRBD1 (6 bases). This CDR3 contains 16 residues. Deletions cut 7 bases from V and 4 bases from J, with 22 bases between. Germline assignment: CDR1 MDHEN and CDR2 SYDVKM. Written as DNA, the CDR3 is TGTGCCAGCACCCCCCCGGGGCCGGGGGCGAGCTATGGCTACACCTTC. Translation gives CASTPPGPGASYGYTF.

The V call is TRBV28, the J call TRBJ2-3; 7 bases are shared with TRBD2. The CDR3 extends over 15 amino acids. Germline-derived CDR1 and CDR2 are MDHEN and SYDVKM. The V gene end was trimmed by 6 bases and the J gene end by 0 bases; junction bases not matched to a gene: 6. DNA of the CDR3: TGTGCCAGCAGGAGGGACTATCCTAGCACAGATACGCAGTATTTT. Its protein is CASRRDYPSTDTQYF.

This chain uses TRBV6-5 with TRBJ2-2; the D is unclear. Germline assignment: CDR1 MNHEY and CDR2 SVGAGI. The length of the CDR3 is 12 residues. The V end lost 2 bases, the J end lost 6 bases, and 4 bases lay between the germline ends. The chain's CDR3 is CASSYRPGELFF. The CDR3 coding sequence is TGTGCCAGCAGTTACCGGCCCGGGGAGCTGTTTTTT.

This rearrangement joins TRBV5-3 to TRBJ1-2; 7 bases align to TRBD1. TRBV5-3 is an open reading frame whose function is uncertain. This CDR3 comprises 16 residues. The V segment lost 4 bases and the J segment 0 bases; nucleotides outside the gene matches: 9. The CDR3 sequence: CARSTDGTATNYGYTF. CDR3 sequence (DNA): TGTGCCAGAAGCACCGACGGGACAGCCACTAACTATGGCTACACCTTC.

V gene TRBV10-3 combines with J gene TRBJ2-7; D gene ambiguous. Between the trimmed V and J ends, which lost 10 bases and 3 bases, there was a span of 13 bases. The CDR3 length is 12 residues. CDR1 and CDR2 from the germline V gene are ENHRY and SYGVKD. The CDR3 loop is CATSEVHYEQYF. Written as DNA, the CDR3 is TGTGCCACTTCCGAAGTTCACTACGAGCAGTACTTC.

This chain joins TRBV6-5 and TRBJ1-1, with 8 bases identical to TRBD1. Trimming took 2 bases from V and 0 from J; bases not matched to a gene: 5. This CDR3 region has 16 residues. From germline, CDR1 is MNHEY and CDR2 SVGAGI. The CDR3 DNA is TGTGCCAGCAGTTACCTTGACAGGGGATTGAACACTGAAGCTTTCTTT. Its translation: CASSYLDRGLNTEAFF.

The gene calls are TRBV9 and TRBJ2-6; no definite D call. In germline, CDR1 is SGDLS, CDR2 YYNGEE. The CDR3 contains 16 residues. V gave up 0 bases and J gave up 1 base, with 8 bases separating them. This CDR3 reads CASSVGVSSGANVLTF. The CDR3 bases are TGTGCCAGCAGCGTAGGGGTCAGTTCTGGGGCCAACGTCCTGACTTTC.